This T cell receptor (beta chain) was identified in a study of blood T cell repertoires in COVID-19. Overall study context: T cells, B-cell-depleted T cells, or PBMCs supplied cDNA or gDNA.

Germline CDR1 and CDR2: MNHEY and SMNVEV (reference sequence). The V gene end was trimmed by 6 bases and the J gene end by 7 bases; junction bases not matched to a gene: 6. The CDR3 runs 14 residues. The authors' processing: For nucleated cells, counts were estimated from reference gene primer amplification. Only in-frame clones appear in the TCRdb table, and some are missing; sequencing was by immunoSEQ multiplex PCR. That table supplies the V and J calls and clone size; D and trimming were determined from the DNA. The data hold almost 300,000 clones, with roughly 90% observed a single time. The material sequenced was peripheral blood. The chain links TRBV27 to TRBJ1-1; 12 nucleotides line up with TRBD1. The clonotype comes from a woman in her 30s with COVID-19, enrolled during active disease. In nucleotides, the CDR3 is TGTGCCAGCAGATGGGGACAGGGGGCCGTTGAAGCTTTCTTT. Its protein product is CASRWGQGAVEAFF.